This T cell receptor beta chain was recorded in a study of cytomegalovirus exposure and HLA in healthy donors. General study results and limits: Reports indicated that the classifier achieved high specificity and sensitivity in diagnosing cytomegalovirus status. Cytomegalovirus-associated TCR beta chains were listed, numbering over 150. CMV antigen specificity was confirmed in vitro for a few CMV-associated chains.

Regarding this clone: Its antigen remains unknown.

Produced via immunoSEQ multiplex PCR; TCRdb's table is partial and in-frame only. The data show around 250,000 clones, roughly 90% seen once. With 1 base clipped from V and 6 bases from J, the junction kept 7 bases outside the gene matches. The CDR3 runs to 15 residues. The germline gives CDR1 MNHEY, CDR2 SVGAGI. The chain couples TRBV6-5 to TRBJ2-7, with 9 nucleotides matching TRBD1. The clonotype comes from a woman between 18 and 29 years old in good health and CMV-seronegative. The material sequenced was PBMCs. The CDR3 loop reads CASSYLDRGGSEQYF. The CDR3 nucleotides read TGTGCCAGCAGTTACTTGGACAGGGGTGGTAGCGAGCAGTACTTC.